The T cell receptor beta chain under discussion was sequenced for a study of blood T cell repertoires in COVID-19. Overall study: There were acute and convalescent COVID-19 samples, and they came from the United States, Italy and Spain. T cells, B-cell-depleted T cells, or PBMCs supplied cDNA or gDNA.

Original data processing: For nucleated cells, counts were estimated from reference gene primer amplification. Generated by immunoSEQ multiplex PCR, the TCRdb table keeps only in-frame clones and is missing some. V and J calls and clone size follow that table, whereas D and trimming were derived from the DNA. The table lists 120,000 to 150,000 clones, around 89% of them singletons. The CDR3 totals 13 residues. The germline V gene has CDR1 ENHRY and CDR2 SYGVKD. With 8 bases clipped from V and 9 bases from J, the junction kept 10 bases outside the gene matches. The sample consisted of peripheral blood. The receptor was derived from a human donor in a cohort sampled during active COVID-19. This rearrangement joins TRBV10-3 to TRBJ1-2, with 9 positions matching TRBD1. The CDR3 protein is CAIGRGQGGRYTF. The CDR3 coding sequence is TGTGCCATCGGGAGGGGACAGGGAGGGCGCTACACCTTC.